This TCR beta chain was profiled in a study of Graves' ophthalmopathy and Graves' hyperthyroidism. The CDR3 totals 17 residues. V dropped 4 bases and J dropped 0; count of bases not matched to a gene: 12. CDR1 DFQATT and CDR2 SNEGSKA come from the germline V gene (reference sequence). Investigators amplified TCR beta CDR3 regions from RNA transcripts. Following a first-round RT-PCR that used HTBI primers, a second-round multiplex PCR was carried out. TCRdb ran MiXCR on the multiplex PCR reads and lists one entry per CDR3 protein. The sample contains some 370,000 distinct CDR3 sequences, 15% to 20% of which appear only once. This clonotype showed up many times. Diagnosis used clinical symptoms, serum thyroxine, TRAb, thyroid ultrasound and orbital computed tomography.

The chain joins TRBV20-1 to TRBJ2-4; 7 bases match TRBD2. This TCR came from an adult woman with stable Graves' hyperthyroidism. Material: peripheral blood. The CDR3 nucleotides are TGCAGTGCTAACCGGGACTACCGAGACTTAGCCAAAAACATTCAGTACTTC. This codes for CSANRDYRDLAKNIQYF.